This entry lists 10 T cell receptor beta chains sequenced from one sample in a study of blood T cell repertoires in COVID-19. Generated by immunoSEQ multiplex PCR, the TCRdb table keeps only in-frame clones and is missing some. Here the sample spans 360,000 or so clones, roughly 87% being singletons. The specimen sequenced was PBMCs or T cells enriched from blood (not recorded which). Receptor source: a woman aged 25 to 39 who had recovered from COVID-19.

For this clone: A junction end diverges from the germline sequence, so it may reflect a read error. The chain joins TRBV18 to TRBJ2-1, with TRBD1 matching over 7 bases. The CDR3 is 13 residues long. Germline V CDR1 and CDR2: KGHSH, LQKENI. The CDR3 is CASSATKTGFALF. The DNA for the CDR3 is TGTGCCAGCTCAGCCACAAAGACAGGGTTTGCCCTCTTC.

The V call is TRBV3-1 (or the pseudogene TRBV3-2), the J call TRBJ2-2; 13 positions match TRBD2. Trimming cost V 1 base and J 4 bases; bases outside gene matches: 0. This CDR3 is built from 16 residues. The V gene's germline CDR1 is LGHDT and CDR2 YNNKEL (reference sequence). CDR3 in DNA: TGTGCCAGCAGCCAAGGACTAGCGGGAGGCACCGGGGAGCTGTTTTTT. Encoded protein: CASSQGLAGGTGELFF.

The chain couples TRBV4-1 to TRBJ2-7; 7 bases fit TRBD2. Germline CDR1 and CDR2: MGHRA and YSYEKL. V was pared by 1 base and J by 4 bases, with 7 bases of the junction left unmatched. This CDR3 is built from 15 residues. CDR3 residues: CASSQVKNSGYEQYF. CDR3 DNA: TGCGCCAGCAGCCAAGTTAAGAATAGCGGGTACGAGCAGTACTTC.

The chain carries TRBV18 and TRBJ1-3, with D perhaps matching TRBD1 (6 bases). CDR1 KGHSH and CDR2 LQKENI come from the germline V gene. The V end was cut by 4 bases, the J end by 0 bases, with 19 bases between. CDR3 length: 18 residues. CDR3 protein: CASSRTGYLDFSGNTIYF. The CDR3 DNA reads as TGTGCCAGCTCACGTACAGGGTACCTTGATTTCTCTGGAAACACCATATATTTT.

The chain is built from TRBV5-1 and TRBJ1-1, with a weak D call TRBD1 (5 bases). The ends were cut back, 6 bases at V and 1 base at J, with 10 bases in the middle. This CDR3 comprises 13 residues. Germline V gene sequence: CDR1 SGHRS, CDR2 YFSETQ. The DNA of the CDR3 is TGCGCCAGCAACACAGGTACGAACACTGAAGCTTTCTTT. Amino acids: CASNTGTNTEAFF.

This rearrangement joins TRBV7-8 to TRBJ1-5; D is unresolved. Trimming shortened V by 0 bases and J by 6 bases, and 6 bases separated the two germline ends. Germline assignment: CDR1 SGHVS and CDR2 FQNEAQ. CDR3 size: 13 residues. The CDR3 loop reads CASSLARVQPQHF. For the CDR3, the DNA is TGTGCCAGCAGCTTAGCGCGGGTTCAGCCCCAGCATTTT.

The genes are TRBV5-1 and TRBJ2-7, with 10 bases matching TRBD2. V lost 1 base to trimming and J lost 6 bases; unmatched junction nucleotides: 7. Per the germline V gene, CDR1 is SGHRS and CDR2 is YFSETQ. The CDR3 runs to 15 residues. This chain's CDR3 is CASSLPSGSKGEQYF. CDR3 DNA sequence: TGCGCCAGCAGCTTGCCTAGCGGGAGTAAGGGCGAGCAGTACTTC.

This clone came up once. This chain joins TRBV7-3 and TRBJ1-1; 8 bases map to TRBD1. With V trimmed by 4 bases and J by 5 bases, 3 bases remained unmatched. The germline CDR1 and CDR2 sequences are SGHTA and FQGTGA. The CDR3 contains 13 residues. The CDR3 DNA follows: TGTGCCAGCAGCTCACAGGGGGGGACTGAAGCTTTCTTT. Amino acids: CASSSQGGTEAFF.

The CDR3 region is CASSLGTSGVANEQFF. In nucleotides, the CDR3 is TGTGCCAGCAGCCTCGGGACTAGCGGGGTAGCGAATGAGCAGTTCTTC. The chain carries TRBV3-1 (or the pseudogene TRBV3-2) and TRBJ2-1, with 13 bases aligning to TRBD2. Unmatched junction bases numbered 7, after V lost 4 bases and J lost 7 bases. Per the germline V gene, CDR1 is LGHDT and CDR2 is YNNKEL (reference sequence). The CDR3 spans 16 residues.

The chain links TRBV2 to TRBJ1-5; D gene unclear. Trimming removed 4 bases from V and 6 bases from J, with 13 bases in between. CDR3 length: 14 amino acids. Germline assignment: CDR1 SNHLY and CDR2 FYNNEI. The CDR3 loop reads CASSGALQVQPQHF. For the CDR3, the DNA is TGTGCCAGCAGTGGGGCCCTCCAGGTTCAGCCCCAGCATTTT. Together with reference TRBV2 and TRBJ1-5, the CDR3 gives the full variable domain: EPEVTQTPSHQVTQMGQEVILRCVPISNHLYFYWYRQILGQKVEFLVSFYNNEISEKSEIFDDQFSVERPDGSNFTLKIRSTKLEDSAMYFCASSGALQVQPQHFGDGTRLSIL.